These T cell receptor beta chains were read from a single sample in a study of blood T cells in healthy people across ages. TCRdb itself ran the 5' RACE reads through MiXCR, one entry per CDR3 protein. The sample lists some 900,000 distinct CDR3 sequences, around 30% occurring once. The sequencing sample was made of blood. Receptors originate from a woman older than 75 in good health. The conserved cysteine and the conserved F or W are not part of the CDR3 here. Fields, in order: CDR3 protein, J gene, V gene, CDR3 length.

cdr3_aa: ASTQGSNTIY; j_call: TRBJ1-3; v_call: TRBV12-3/TRBV12-4; cdr3_length: 10
cdr3_aa: ASSPGGDRSTDTQY; j_call: TRBJ2-3; v_call: TRBV7-3; cdr3_length: 14
cdr3_aa: ASSDLRATNEKLF; j_call: TRBJ1-4; v_call: TRBV25-1; cdr3_length: 13
cdr3_aa: SVRGTLDSTDTQY; j_call: TRBJ2-3; v_call: TRBV29-1; cdr3_length: 13
cdr3_aa: ASSPRPNLSIQY; j_call: -; v_call: TRBV7-2; cdr3_length: 12
cdr3_aa: ASSFGDYTDTQY; j_call: TRBJ2-3; v_call: TRBV7-9; cdr3_length: 12
cdr3_aa: SARRQGAMNTEAF; j_call: TRBJ1-1; v_call: TRBV20-1; cdr3_length: 13
cdr3_aa: SAERGGIAYGYT; j_call: TRBJ1-2; v_call: TRBV20-1; cdr3_length: 12
cdr3_aa: SARVLAGTSSTDTQY; j_call: TRBJ2-3; v_call: TRBV20-1; cdr3_length: 15
cdr3_aa: ASSYRTGETSISTDTQY; j_call: TRBJ2-3; v_call: TRBV6-2/TRBV6-3; cdr3_length: 17
cdr3_aa: SAEPGGSYNSPLH; j_call: TRBJ1-6; v_call: TRBV20-1; cdr3_length: 13
cdr3_aa: ASSSKQSYNEQF; j_call: TRBJ2-1; v_call: TRBV7-6; cdr3_length: 12
cdr3_aa: ASSNLGAGDADTQY; j_call: TRBJ2-3; v_call: TRBV7-9; cdr3_length: 14
cdr3_aa: ASSLAGTDYNEQF; j_call: TRBJ2-1; v_call: TRBV5-1; cdr3_length: 13
cdr3_aa: ASSPTPGETQY; j_call: TRBJ2-5; v_call: TRBV7-8; cdr3_length: 11
cdr3_aa: ATSDQSTGISYNEQF; j_call: TRBJ2-1; v_call: TRBV24-1; cdr3_length: 15
cdr3_aa: ASGLGGGGYNEQF; j_call: TRBJ2-1; v_call: TRBV7-2; cdr3_length: 13
cdr3_aa: SARMPGPLDEQF; j_call: TRBJ2-1; v_call: TRBV20-1; cdr3_length: 12
cdr3_aa: ASSPPGQGTIYGYT; j_call: TRBJ1-2; v_call: TRBV3-1; cdr3_length: 14
cdr3_aa: SARVWGVVGNEQY; j_call: TRBJ2-5; v_call: TRBV20-1; cdr3_length: 13
cdr3_aa: SAEGGGASQPQH; j_call: TRBJ1-5; v_call: TRBV20-1; cdr3_length: 12
cdr3_aa: ASSLGGFGPKNIRY; j_call: TRBJ2-7; v_call: TRBV5-1; cdr3_length: 14